This is a list of T cell receptor beta chains from one sample in a study of neurological immune-mediated disorders. MiXCR, applied by TCRdb to the 5' RACE reads, yields one record per CDR3 protein. The sample lists about 74,000 distinct CDR3 sequences, around 5% occurring once. What was sequenced was PBMCs. Source of these receptors: a young man with multiple sclerosis. Both conserved end residues are part of each CDR3. The order of the fields is V gene, CDR3 protein.

TRBV11-2 CASSLVSGSGNTIYF
TRBV5-4 CASSLGPIYQETQYF
TRBV5-1 CASRRPGGSYEQYF
TRBV6-6 CASSYSRSEAFF
TRBV7-2 CASTGDGAYEQYF
TRBV18 CASSPGAGPHNEQFF
TRBV5-1 CASSLGGREQYF
TRBV20-1 CSANGFESYNEQFF
TRBV5-1 CASSFRQQNTEAFF
TRBV9 CASSVFVGPNTEAFF
TRBV12-3/TRBV12-4 CASSLSDRGRWTEAFF
TRBV28 CASSPWTSGTYNEQFF
TRBV20-1 CSAGRSGNTIYF
TRBV7-8 CASSLPRQGRTDTQYF
TRBV3-1 CASSQDFGDQPQNF
TRBV2 CASGGNTQYF
TRBV7-2 CASSARTYEQYF
TRBV7-9 CASSLDRNTEAFF
TRBV20-1 CSARPGLSNQPQNF
TRBV7-2 CASSPQTWSNYGYTF
TRBV29-1 CSVGVNEQFF
TRBV29-1 CSVETTGYEQYF
TRBV10-3 CAISERQGGGYEQYF
TRBV20-1 CSARIAGAMVNEQFF
TRBV20-1 CSAKYAPGTGLDYGYTF
TRBV3-1 CASSQALAEYSYNEQFF
TRBV7-3 CASSLSPNSPATQYF
TRBV3-1 CASSQGAGVYNEQFF
TRBV5-6 CASSLGISGAKVLTF
TRBV11-1 CASSPSSSHNEQFF
TRBV28 CASTGGAKETQYF
TRBV11-2 CASSALGARRDYEQYF
TRBV30 CAWRTGGSYNSPLHF
TRBV20-1 CSLPLAGELFF
TRBV7-2 CASSPGYWSTEAFF
TRBV10-3 CAISELPFSNQPQNF
TRBV12-3/TRBV12-4 CAVGGVSNQPQHF
TRBV20-1 CSARISGSSNTGELFF
TRBV20-1 CSVAGLSYEQYF
TRBV27 CASSFTGVDSYNEQFF
TRBV20-1 CSASIGTSRNEQFF
TRBV5-5 CASRPRADLASPLHF
TRBV20-1 CSASNQGALMDTQYF
TRBV7-9 CASSFRGSYEQYF
TRBV20-1 CSATGVAGTGVYNEQFF
TRBV20-1 CSASRKTGGGYEQYF
TRBV20-1 CSARDQSVPEAFF
TRBV20-1 CSALGRERGNEQFF
TRBV7-2 CASVRDSSYNEQFF
TRBV18 CASSGTERNTIYF
TRBV7-9 CASSPARGEQYF
TRBV29-1 CSVLSGTGNSPLNF
TRBV20-1 CSAPGLAGTYYEQYF
TRBV18 CASSPPTRGDNEQFF
TRBV5-1 CASSVGQQNTEAFF
TRBV7-8 CASSYGLATGELFF
TRBV20-1 CSARDRRNSNQPQHF
TRBV20-1 CSARDPLAGAYNEQFF